This TCR beta chain was documented in a study of CD8+CD57+ T cells in acquired aplastic anemia. Study context: Sorted CD4+ and CD8+ cells yielded DNA averaging around 3.5 ug. Overall study results and limits: Roughly 27 shared CD8+ CDR3s appeared highly expressed within patients' immunodominant clones.

The V gene's germline CDR1 is LNHDA and CDR2 SQIVND (reference sequence). The CDR3 is made up of 16 amino acids. Germline trimming cut 8 bases from V and 4 bases from J; bases unmatched to any gene: 14. This clonotype has a count of ten or more. Antigen unknown. Template material for TCR beta VDJ and CDR3 profiling consisted of genomic DNA. TCRdb redid the calling of the reads with MiXCR, one entry per CDR3 protein. This sample has some 150,000 distinct CDR3 sequences, with 40% to 45% found just once. The chain has TRBV19 and TRBJ1-1; 9 nucleotides line up with TRBD1. The sample comprised sorted CD4+, CD8+, or CD8+CD57+ T cells (not recorded which) from PBMCs. This clonotype was sampled from a human donor in good health, serving as a control. The CDR3 is CASAPWDRVVGTEAFF. CDR3 DNA: TGTGCCAGTGCTCCCTGGGACAGGGTGGTTGGCACTGAAGCTTTCTTT.